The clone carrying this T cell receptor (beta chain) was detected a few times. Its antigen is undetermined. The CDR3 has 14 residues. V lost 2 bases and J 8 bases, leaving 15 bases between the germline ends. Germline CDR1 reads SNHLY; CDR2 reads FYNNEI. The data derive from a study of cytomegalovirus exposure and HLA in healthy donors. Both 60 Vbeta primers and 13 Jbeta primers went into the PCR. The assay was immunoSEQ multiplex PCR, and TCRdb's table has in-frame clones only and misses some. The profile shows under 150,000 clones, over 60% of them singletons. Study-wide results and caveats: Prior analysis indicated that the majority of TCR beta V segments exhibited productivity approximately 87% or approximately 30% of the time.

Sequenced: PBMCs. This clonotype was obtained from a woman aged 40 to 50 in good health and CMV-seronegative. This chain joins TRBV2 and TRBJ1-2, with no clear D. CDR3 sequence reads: CASSEWSGGLGYTF. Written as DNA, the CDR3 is TGTGCCAGCAGTGAATGGTCGGGAGGATTGGGCTACACCTTC.